This T cell receptor (beta chain) was retrieved from a study of blood T cell repertoires in COVID-19. Study summary: Acute and convalescent COVID-19 specimens originated in the United States, Italy and Spain. The cDNA or gDNA used as material had been derived from T cells, B-cell-depleted T cells, or PBMCs.

This clone was counted once. From germline, CDR1 is LNHNV and CDR2 YYDKDF (reference sequence). V was shortened by 1 base and J by 3 bases, with 7 bases between the two germline ends. The CDR3 has 14 residues. The method was immunoSEQ multiplex PCR; TCRdb's version includes in-frame clones alone and lacks a portion of them. Here the sample spans approximately 100,000 clones, roughly 80% being singletons. This sequence joins TRBV15 and TRBJ1-3; D ambiguous. The sample comprised peripheral blood. The source of this sequence is a woman aged 80 or over with acute or convalescent COVID-19. CDR3 in DNA: TGTGCCACCAGCAGAGGGGAGGATGGAAACACCATATATTTT. It is translated as CATSRGEDGNTIYF.